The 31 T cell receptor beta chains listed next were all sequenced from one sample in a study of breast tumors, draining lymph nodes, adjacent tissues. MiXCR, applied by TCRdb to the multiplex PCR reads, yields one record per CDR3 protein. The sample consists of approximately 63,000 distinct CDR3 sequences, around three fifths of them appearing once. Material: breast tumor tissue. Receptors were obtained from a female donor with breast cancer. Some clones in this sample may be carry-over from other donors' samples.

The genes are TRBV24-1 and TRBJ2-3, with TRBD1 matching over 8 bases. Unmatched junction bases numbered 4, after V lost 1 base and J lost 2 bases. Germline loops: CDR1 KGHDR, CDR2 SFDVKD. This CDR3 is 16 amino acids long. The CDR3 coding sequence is TGTGCCACCAGTGATTTCAAGGGACAGGCCACAGATACGCAGTATTTT. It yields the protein CATSDFKGQATDTQYF.

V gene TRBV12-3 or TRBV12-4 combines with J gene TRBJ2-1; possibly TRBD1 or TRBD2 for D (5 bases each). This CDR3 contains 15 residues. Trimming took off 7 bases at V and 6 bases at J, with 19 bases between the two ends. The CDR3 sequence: CASTPRDHRANEQFF. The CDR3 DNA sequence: TGTGCCAGCACCCCCCGGGACCACAGAGCCAATGAGCAGTTCTTC.

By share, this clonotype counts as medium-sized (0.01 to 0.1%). CDR3 residues: CASSSPAGLGAPNEQFF. The CDR3 bases are TGTGCCAGTTCCTCCCCCGCCGGACTCGGGGCCCCTAATGAGCAGTTCTTC. The rearrangement links TRBV19 to TRBJ2-1; either TRBD1 or TRBD2 may supply D (5 bases each). The germline CDR1 and CDR2 sequences are LNHDA and SQIVND (reference sequence). Trimming cost V 8 bases and J 7 bases, with 27 bases left between them. This CDR3 is 17 amino acids long. The full variable domain, with the rest looked up from reference TRBV19 and TRBJ2-1, is DGGITQSPKYLFRKEGQNVTLSCEQNLNHDAMYWYRQDPGQGLRLIYYSQIVNDFQKGDIAEGYSVSREKKESFPLTVTSAQKNPTAFYLCASSSPAGLGAPNEQFFGPGTRLTVL.

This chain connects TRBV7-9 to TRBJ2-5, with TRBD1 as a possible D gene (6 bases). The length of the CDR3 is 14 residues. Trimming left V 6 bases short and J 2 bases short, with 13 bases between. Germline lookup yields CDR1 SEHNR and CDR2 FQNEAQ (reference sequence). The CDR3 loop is CASRTGIFQETQYF. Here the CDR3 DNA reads TGTGCCAGCAGAACAGGGATTTTTCAAGAGACCCAGTACTTC. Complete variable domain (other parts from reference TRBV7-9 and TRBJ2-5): DTGVSQNPRHKITKRGQNVTFRCDPISEHNRLYWYRQTLGQGPEFLTYFQNEAQLEKSRLLSDRFSAERPKGSFSTLEIQRTEQGDSAMYLCASRTGIFQETQYFGPGTRLLVL.

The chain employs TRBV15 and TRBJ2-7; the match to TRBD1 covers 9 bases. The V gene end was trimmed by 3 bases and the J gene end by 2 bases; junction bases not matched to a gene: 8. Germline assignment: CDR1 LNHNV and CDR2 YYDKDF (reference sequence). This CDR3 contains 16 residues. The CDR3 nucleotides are TGTGCCACCAGCAGCCCGGACAGGGGACTACCCTACGAGCAGTACTTC. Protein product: CATSSPDRGLPYEQYF.

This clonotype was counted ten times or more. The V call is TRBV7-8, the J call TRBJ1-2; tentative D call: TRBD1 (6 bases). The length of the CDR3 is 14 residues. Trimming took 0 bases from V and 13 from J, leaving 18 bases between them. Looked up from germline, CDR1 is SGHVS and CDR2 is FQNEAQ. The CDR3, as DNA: TGTGCCAGCAGCTTAGCGTCCGGGACAATAATTCCCACCTTC. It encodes CASSLASGTIIPTF.

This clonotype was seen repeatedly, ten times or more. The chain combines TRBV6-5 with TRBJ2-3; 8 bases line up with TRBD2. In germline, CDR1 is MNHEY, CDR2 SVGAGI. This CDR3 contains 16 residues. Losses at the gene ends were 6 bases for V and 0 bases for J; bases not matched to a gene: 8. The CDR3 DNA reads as TGTGCCAGCAGCCGATACGGACTAGCTAGCACAGATACGCAGTATTTT. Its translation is CASSRYGLASTDTQYF.

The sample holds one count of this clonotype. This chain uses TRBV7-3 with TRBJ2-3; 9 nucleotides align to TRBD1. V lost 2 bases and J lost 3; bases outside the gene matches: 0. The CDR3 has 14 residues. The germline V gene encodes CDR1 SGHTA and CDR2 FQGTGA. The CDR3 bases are TGTGCCAGCAGCTTAGACAGGGGGACAGATACGCAGTATTTT. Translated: CASSLDRGTDTQYF.

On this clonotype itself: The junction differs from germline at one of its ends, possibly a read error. CDR3: CASSEDSYSGSTIYF. In DNA, the CDR3 is TGTGCCAGCAGTGAAGACAGTTACTCTGGAAGCACCATATATTTT. The V and J genes are TRBV2 and TRBJ1-3, with D unresolved. CDR1 is SNHLY and CDR2 is FYNNEI in the germline V gene. The CDR3 length is 15 residues.

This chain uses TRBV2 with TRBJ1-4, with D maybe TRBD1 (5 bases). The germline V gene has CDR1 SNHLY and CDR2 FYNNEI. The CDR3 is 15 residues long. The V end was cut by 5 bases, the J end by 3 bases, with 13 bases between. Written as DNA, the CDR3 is TGTGCCAGCAGTCCTGGGGGATCAGCTAATGAAAAACTGTTTTTT. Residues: CASSPGGSANEKLFF.

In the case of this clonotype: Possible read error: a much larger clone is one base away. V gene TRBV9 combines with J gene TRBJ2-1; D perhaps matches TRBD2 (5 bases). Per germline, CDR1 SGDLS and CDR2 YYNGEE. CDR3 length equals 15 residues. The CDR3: CASSLGTRRLDEPFF. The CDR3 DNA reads TGTGCCAGCAGCTTAGGAACCAGGAGGCTTGATGAGCCGTTCTTC.

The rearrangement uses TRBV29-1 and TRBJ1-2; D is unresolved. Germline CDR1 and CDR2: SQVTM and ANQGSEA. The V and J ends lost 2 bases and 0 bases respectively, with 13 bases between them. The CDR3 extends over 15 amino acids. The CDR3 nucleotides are TGCAGCGTTGAAAGGACTATAAACCCTAACTATGGCTACACCTTC. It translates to CSVERTINPNYGYTF.

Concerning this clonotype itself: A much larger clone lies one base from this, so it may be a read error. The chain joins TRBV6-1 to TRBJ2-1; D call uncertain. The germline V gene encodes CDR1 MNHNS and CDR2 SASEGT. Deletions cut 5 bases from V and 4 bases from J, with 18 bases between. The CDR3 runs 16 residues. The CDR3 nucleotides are TGTGCCAGCAGTCAGCTTGAAAACTACCTGTACAATGAGCAGTTCTTC. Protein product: CASSQLENYLYNEQFF.

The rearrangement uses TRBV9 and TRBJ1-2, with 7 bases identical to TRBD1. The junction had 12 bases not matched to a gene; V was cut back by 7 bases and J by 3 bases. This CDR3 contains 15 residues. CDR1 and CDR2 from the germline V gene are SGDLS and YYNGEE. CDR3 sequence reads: CASGGNYRGDYGYTF. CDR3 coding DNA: TGTGCCAGCGGCGGAAACTACAGGGGTGACTATGGCTACACCTTC.

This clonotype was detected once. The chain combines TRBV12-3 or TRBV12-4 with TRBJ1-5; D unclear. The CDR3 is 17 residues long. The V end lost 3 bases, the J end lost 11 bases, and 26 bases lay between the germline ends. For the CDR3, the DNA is TGTGCCAGCAGTTTCATGACTAGCGGAGCGACGCAAGAGACCCAGCATTTT. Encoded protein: CASSFMTSGATQETQHF.

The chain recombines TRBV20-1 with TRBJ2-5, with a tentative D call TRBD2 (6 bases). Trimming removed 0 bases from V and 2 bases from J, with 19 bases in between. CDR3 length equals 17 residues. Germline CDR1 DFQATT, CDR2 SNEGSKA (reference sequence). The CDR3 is CSARDAGQGSSQETQYF. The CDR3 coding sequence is TGCAGTGCTAGAGATGCGGGGCAGGGCTCATCGCAAGAGACCCAGTACTTC.

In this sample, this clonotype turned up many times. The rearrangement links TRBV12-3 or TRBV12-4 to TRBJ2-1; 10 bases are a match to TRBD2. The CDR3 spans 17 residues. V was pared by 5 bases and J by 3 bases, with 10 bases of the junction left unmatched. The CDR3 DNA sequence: TGTGCCAGCAGTCTTAGGACTAGCGGACCATTCTACAATGAGCAGTTCTTC. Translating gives CASSLRTSGPFYNEQFF.

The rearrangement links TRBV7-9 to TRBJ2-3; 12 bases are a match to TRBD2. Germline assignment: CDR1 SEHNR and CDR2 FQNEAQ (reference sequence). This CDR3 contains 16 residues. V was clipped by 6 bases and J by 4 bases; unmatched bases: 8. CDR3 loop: CASSAGLAGGSDTQYF. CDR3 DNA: TGTGCCAGCAGTGCGGGGCTAGCGGGAGGGTCAGATACGCAGTATTTT.

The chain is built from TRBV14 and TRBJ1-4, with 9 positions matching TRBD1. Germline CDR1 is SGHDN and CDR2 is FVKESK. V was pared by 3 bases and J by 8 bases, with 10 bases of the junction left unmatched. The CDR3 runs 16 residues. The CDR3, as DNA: TGTGCCAGCAGCCACCGACAGGGGGGAAATGGAGAAAAACTGTTTTTT. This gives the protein CASSHRQGGNGEKLFF.

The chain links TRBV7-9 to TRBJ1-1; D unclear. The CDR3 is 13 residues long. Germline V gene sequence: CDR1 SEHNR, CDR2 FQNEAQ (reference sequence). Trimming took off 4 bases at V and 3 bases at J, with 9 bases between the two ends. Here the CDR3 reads CASSWGADTEAFF. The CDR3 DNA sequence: TGTGCCAGCAGCTGGGGAGCGGACACTGAAGCTTTCTTT.

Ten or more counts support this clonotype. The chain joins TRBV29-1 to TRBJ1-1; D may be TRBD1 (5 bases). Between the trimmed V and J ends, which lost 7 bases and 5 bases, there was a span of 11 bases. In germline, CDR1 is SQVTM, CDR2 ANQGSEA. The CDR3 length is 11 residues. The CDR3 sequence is CSACGATEAFF. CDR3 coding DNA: TGCAGCGCCTGTGGGGCAACTGAAGCTTTCTTT.

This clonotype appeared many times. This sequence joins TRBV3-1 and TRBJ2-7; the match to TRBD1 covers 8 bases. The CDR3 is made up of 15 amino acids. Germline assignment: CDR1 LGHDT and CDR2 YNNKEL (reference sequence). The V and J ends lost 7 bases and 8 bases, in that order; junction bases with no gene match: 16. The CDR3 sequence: CASTPGKRQGIQQYF. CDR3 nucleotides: TGTGCCAGCACCCCCGGTAAAAGACAGGGGATCCAGCAGTACTTC.

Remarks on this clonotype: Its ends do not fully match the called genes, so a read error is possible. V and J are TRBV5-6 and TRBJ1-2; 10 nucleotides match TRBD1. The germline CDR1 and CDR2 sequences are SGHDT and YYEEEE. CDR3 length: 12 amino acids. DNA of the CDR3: TGTGCCAGCAGCAGCATTGACAGGGGGCATGGATTC. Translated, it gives CASSSIDRGHGF.

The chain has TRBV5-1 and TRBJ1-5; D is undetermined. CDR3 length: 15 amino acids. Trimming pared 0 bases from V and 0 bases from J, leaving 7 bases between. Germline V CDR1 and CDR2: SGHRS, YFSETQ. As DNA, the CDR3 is TGCGCCAGCAGCTTGGAGGGCTATAGCAATCAGCCCCAGCATTTT. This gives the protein CASSLEGYSNQPQHF.

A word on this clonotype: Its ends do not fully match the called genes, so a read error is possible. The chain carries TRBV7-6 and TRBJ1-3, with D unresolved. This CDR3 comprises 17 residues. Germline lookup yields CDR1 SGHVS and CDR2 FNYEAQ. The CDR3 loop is CASSLGSPHFSGNPIYF. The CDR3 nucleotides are TGTGCCAGCAGCTTAGGTAGCCCGCACTTCTCTGGAAACCCCATATATTTT. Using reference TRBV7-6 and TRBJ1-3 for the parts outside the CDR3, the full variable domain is GAGVSQSPRYKVTKRGQDVALRCDPISGHVSLYWYRQALGQGPEFLTYFNYEAQQDKSGLPNDRFSAERPEGSISTLTIQRTEQRDSAMYRCASSLGSPHFSGNPIYFGEGSWLTVV.

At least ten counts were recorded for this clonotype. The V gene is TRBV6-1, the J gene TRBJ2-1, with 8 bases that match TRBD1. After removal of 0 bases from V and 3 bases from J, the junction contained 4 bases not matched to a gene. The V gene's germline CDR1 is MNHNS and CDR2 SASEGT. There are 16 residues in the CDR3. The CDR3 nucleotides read TGTGCCAGCAGTGAAGCCGGGACAGGCCTCTACAATGAGCAGTTCTTC. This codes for CASSEAGTGLYNEQFF.

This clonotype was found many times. DNA for the CDR3: TGCAGTGCTAGAGAGAGGGGGACAGCTTACAATCAGCCCCAGCATTTT. It yields the protein CSARERGTAYNQPQHF. The chain combines TRBV20-1 with TRBJ1-5, with 7 bases fitting TRBD1. V was pared by 0 bases and J by 3 bases, with 8 bases of the junction left unmatched. This CDR3 region has 16 residues. The V gene's germline CDR1 is DFQATT and CDR2 SNEGSKA (reference sequence).

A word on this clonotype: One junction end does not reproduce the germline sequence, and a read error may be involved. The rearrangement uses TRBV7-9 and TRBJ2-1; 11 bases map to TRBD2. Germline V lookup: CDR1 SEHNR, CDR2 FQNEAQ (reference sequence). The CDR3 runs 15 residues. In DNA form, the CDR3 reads TGTGCCAGCAGCTTAGGACTAGCGGGGAAGGGTGAGCAGTCCTTC. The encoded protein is CASSLGLAGKGEQSF.

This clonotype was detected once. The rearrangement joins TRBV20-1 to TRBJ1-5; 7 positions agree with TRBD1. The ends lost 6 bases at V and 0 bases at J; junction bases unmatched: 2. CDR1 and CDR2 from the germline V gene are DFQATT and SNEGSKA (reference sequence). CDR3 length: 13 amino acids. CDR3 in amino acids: CSARQGSNQPQHF. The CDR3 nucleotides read TGCAGTGCGCGACAGGGTAGCAATCAGCCCCAGCATTTT.

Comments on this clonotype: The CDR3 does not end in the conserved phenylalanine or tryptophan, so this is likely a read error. CDR3 nucleotide sequence: TGCAGCGTTGTTCCGACAGAGGTGGGCTACACCTCC. Translation: CSVVPTEVGYTS. The rearrangement joins TRBV29-1 to TRBJ1-2; tentative D call: TRBD1 (5 bases). Germline V gives CDR1 SQVTM, CDR2 ANQGSEA. The CDR3 is 12 residues long. With 4 bases removed from V and 8 bases from J, the gap between germline ends came to 14 bases.

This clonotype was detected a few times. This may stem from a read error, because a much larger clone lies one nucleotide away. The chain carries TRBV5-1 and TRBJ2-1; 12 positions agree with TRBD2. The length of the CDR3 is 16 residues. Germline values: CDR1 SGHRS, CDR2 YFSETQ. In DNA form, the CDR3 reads TGCGCCAGCAGCTACCTAGCGGGAGGGTTAAACAATGAGCAGTCCTTC. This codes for CASSYLAGGLNNEQSF. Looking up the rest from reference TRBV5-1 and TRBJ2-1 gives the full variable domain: KAGVTQTPRYLIKTRGQQVTLSCSPISGHRSVSWYQQTPGQGLQFLFEYFSETQRNKGNFPGRFSGRQFSNSRSEMNVSTLELGDSALYLCASSYLAGGLNNEQSFGPGTRLTVL.